This TCR beta chain was sequenced for a study of vaccination and CD4 T cells after COVID-19. Study details: The control cultures got either a CEFX pool, an HIV-1 Nef pool, or no peptide at all.

Treatment specified: approximately nine-day PBMC culture with coronavirus spike peptide pools or control peptides (ViraFEST assay). ViraFEST relied on peptide pools to expand antigen-specific T cells; the TCRs were sequenced afterward. Each well received about 2.1 million PBMCs, cultured with 8 to 10 IU/ml IL-2 and 10 ug/ml peptide pools. Half-medium replacement with fresh IL-2 medium took place on days 3 and 7. Note on this clonotype: Antigen unknown.

Cultured CD4+ T cell DNA underwent sequencing with the Oncomine TCR Beta short-read assay. MiXCR, run by TCRdb on the PCR reads, gives a single entry per CDR3 protein. This table holds over 13,000 distinct CDR3 sequences, about 50% found once. J was trimmed by 6 bases and V by 5 bases; bases with no gene match: 10. CDR1 SQVTM and CDR2 ANQGSEA come from the germline V gene. The CDR3 extends over 14 amino acids. The TCR originated in a human donor who had recovered from COVID-19. The sequenced sample was CD4+ T cells from blood, cultured in vitro, obtained before SARS-CoV-2 vaccination. The V call is TRBV29-1, the J call TRBJ1-5; 7 bases match TRBD1. CDR3 amino acids: CSVREQGLSQPQHF. As DNA, the CDR3 is TGCAGCGTTAGGGAACAGGGGTTGTCTCAGCCCCAGCATTTT.